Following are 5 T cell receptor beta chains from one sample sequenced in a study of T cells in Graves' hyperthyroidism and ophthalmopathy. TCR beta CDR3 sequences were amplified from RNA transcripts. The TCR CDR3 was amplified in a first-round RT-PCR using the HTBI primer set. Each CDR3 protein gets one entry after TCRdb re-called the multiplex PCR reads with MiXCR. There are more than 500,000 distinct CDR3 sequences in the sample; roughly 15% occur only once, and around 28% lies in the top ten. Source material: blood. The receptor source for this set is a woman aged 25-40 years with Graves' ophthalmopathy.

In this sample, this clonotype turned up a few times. The CDR3, as DNA: TGTGCCAGCAGCCGCGGTTTCAACACTGAAGCTTTCTTT. Its protein is CASSRGFNTEAFF. The rearrangement uses TRBV7-9 and TRBJ1-1; D unresolved. The V end was cut by 5 bases, the J end by 2 bases, with 9 bases between. Germline V gives CDR1 SEHNR, CDR2 FQNEAQ (reference sequence). CDR3 length: 13 residues. The full variable domain, its missing parts supplied by reference TRBV7-9 and TRBJ1-1, is DTGVSQNPRHKITKRGQNVTFRCDPISEHNRLYWYRQTLGQGPEFLTYFQNEAQLEKSRLLSDRFSAERPKGSFSTLEIQRTEQGDSAMYLCASSRGFNTEAFFGQGTRLTVV.

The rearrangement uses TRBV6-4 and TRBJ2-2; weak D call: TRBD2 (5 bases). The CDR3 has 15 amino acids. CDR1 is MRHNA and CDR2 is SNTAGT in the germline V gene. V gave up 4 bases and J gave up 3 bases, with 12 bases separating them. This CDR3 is CASSVDGIHTGELFF. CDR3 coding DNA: TGTGCCAGCAGTGTAGACGGGATACACACCGGGGAGCTGTTTTTT.

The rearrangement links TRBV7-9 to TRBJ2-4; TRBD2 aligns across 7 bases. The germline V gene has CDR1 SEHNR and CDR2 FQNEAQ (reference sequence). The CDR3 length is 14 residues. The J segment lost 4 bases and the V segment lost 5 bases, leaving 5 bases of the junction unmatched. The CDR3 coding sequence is TGTGCCAGCAGCCACGACGGGGGGAAAAACATTCAGTACTTC. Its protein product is CASSHDGGKNIQYF.

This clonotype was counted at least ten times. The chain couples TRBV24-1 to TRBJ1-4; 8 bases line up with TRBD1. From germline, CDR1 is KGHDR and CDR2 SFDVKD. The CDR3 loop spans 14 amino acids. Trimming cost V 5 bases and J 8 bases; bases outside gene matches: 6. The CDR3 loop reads CATSASGGGEKLFF. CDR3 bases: TGTGCCACCAGTGCCTCAGGGGGCGGCGAAAAACTGTTTTTT.

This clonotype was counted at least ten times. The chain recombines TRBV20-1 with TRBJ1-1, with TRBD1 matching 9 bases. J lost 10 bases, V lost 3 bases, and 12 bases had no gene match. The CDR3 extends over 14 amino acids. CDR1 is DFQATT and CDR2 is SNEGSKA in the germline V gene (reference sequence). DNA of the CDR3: TGCAGTGCTAGTACAGGGGGCCCGAATGACCCAGCTTTCTTT. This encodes CSASTGGPNDPAFF.